This T cell receptor (beta chain) stems from a study of T-cell reconstitution after alpha-beta-depleted transplantation in children. V was shortened by 2 bases and J by 0 bases, with 8 bases between the two germline ends. The CDR3 runs 14 residues. Germline values: CDR1 LGHNA, CDR2 YSLEER. Construction of the TCRbeta library involved unique molecular identifiers. TCRdb re-derived calls from the PCR reads in MiXCR, one entry per CDR3 protein. The sample lists approximately 350,000 distinct CDR3 sequences, more than 10% occurring once. Only a few counts were recorded for this clonotype. This material consisted of PBMCs, taken from the stem cell graft. V is TRBV4-3 and J is TRBJ2-7; no clear D. The TCR sequence derives from a human donor who donated a stem cell graft to a child with Fanconi anemia. The CDR3: CASSQFLSSYEQYF. CDR3 DNA: TGCGCCAGCAGCCAATTTCTGAGCTCCTACGAGCAGTACTTC.